The entry below gives a single T cell receptor beta chain sequence along with its context. What it binds is not known. This specimen comes from a study of monozygotic twins with inflammatory bowel disease. Researchers isolated total RNA from whole blood without sorting T cells. From its re-call of the 5' RACE reads, TCRdb lists each CDR3 protein once, without DNA. The listing contains 310,000 or so distinct CDR3 sequences. The CDR3 is 18 amino acids. Germline values: CDR1 SGHTA, CDR2 FQGNSA. Findings of the study overall: Data gave no support to a single strong signal or clonotype associated with IBD. Distinguishing T cell subtypes was not possible.

The chain has TRBV7-2 and TRBJ2-7; the D gene TCRdb calls, TRBD2, cannot be checked with no DNA. What was sequenced was blood. The clonotype originates from a human donor with ulcerative colitis or Crohn's disease, or a healthy co-twin of an affected twin (not recorded which). CDR3 sequence reads: CASSLASGVTSGGYEQYF.